This record covers a single TCR beta chain. What it recognizes is unknown. Sequencing used immunoSEQ multiplex PCR; TCRdb keeps in-frame clones, though not all of them. Found here are about 110,000 clones, around 89% of them singletons; the top ten hold over 1.1%. The CDR3 extends over 15 amino acids. Germline lookup yields CDR1 SGDLS and CDR2 YYNGEE. Trimming cost V 3 bases and J 0 bases, with 10 bases left between them. This entry belongs to a study of cytomegalovirus exposure and HLA in healthy donors. Regarding the study as a whole: In vitro data verified a few CMV-associated chains as specific for CMV antigens. Most observed TCR sequences were rare, whereas some public TCRs were detected in many donors.

Separation from the roughly 680-subject first cohort characterized the roughly 130-subject validation cohort, to which the donors belonged. The sequenced material came from PBMCs. The origin of this receptor is a woman aged 30 to 39 in good health and CMV-seropositive. The rearrangement links TRBV9 to TRBJ2-1; D perhaps matches TRBD2 (6 bases). The DNA of the CDR3 is TGTGCCAGCAGCGGGGGGGACGACTCCTACAATGAGCAGTTCTTC. Amino acids: CASSGGDDSYNEQFF.